The clone carrying this TCR beta chain was seen ten or more times. Its antigen is undetermined. Time point meaning: newly diagnosed GD, antithyroid drugs for less than 3 months. The TCR library was prepared using RNA isolated from PBMCs. This entry is derived from a study of regulatory T cells in long-lasting Graves disease. Findings of the study overall: Persistent Graves' patients showed reduced TCR diversity versus newly diagnosed patients.

Assembly of TCR beta libraries relied on iRepertoire HTBI primers together with Arm-PCR of CDR3 regions. A single record per CDR3 protein comes from TCRdb applying MiXCR to the multiplex PCR reads. The sample lists around 420,000 distinct CDR3 sequences; 15% to 19% were seen once. Germline-derived CDR1 and CDR2 are DFQATT and SNEGSKA (reference sequence). The CDR3 has 13 residues. The V segment lost 6 bases and the J segment 2 bases; nucleotides outside the gene matches: 6. The sample here was peripheral blood mononuclear cells (PBMCs), taken at new diagnosis, from a patient treated with antithyroid drugs. The V and J genes are TRBV20-1 and TRBJ1-2, with 7 bases that match TRBD1. This TCR was recovered from a female donor with Graves disease. In DNA, the CDR3 is TGCAGTGCCCCGGACAGGTCCAACTATGGCTACACCTTC. Translating gives CSAPDRSNYGYTF.